The 23 T cell receptor beta chains below come from one sample, sequenced in a study of T cell responses to AZD1222 COVID-19 vaccine. Libraries were prepared by immunoSEQ multiplex PCR; TCRdb keeps only in-frame clonotypes and omits some of them. The sample has 65,000 to 80,000 clones, around four fifths seen once. The starting material was peripheral blood, obtained 28 days after the second AZD1222 dose. Source of these receptors: an adult who received the AZD1222 COVID-19 vaccine.

The genes are TRBV5-6 and TRBJ2-7; D possibly corresponds to TRBD1 (6 bases). V lost 6 bases, J lost 4 bases, and 26 bases lay in between. The CDR3 sequence is 17 residues long. CDR1 is SGHDT and CDR2 is YYEEEE in the germline V gene. The DNA for the CDR3 is TGTGCCAGCACCTCGCCAAAGAGTACAGGGACAACTTACGAGCAGTACTTC. This translates into CASTSPKSTGTTYEQYF.

This chain links TRBV29-1 with TRBJ2-2, with 10 bases fitting TRBD1. Germline CDR1 and CDR2: SQVTM and ANQGSEA. V gave up 7 bases and J gave up 4 bases; unmatched junction bases: 9. The length of the CDR3 is 15 residues. In DNA form, the CDR3 reads TGCAGCGCCTTGGTTGGGACAGGGGCCACCGGGGAGCTGTTTTTT. Translation gives CSALVGTGATGELFF.

The CDR3 bases are TGTGCCAGCAGCTTAGCGCCGGCGCAGTTACGGTTCTTC. Its translation is CASSLAPAQLRFF. The V call is TRBV7-9, the J call TRBJ2-1, with unresolved D. Per germline, CDR1 SEHNR and CDR2 FQNEAQ (reference sequence). Trimming removed 0 bases from V and 15 bases from J, with 15 bases in between. The CDR3 consists of 13 residues.

The genes are TRBV11-2 and TRBJ2-5, with 8 bases lining up with TRBD1. The CDR3 has 17 residues. From germline, CDR1 is SGHAT and CDR2 FQNNGV. After removal of 2 bases from V and 4 bases from J, the junction contained 12 bases not matched to a gene. DNA of the CDR3: TGTGCCAGCAGCTTAATGGGCGTCAGGGGGCGCTTAGAGACCCAGTACTTC. It codes for CASSLMGVRGRLETQYF.

The rearrangement uses TRBV28 and TRBJ2-1; 7 positions agree with TRBD2. CDR1 MDHEN and CDR2 SYDVKM come from the germline V gene. V lost 7 bases, J lost 15 bases, and 9 bases stayed unmatched. The CDR3 length is 11 residues. The CDR3 DNA sequence: TGTGCCAGCAATTCCGCGGGAGAGGCGTTCTTC. Its protein is CASNSAGEAFF.

The chain recombines TRBV2 with TRBJ2-7, with a weak D call TRBD2 (5 bases). Germline V gives CDR1 SNHLY, CDR2 FYNNEI. V was clipped by 8 bases and J by 1 base, with 12 bases between them. The CDR3 consists of 13 residues. This CDR3 is CASVALGSYEQYF. The CDR3 region has the DNA TGTGCCAGCGTAGCACTAGGTTCCTACGAGCAGTACTTC.

The gene calls are TRBV27 and TRBJ2-3; 9 bases fit TRBD1. Germline values: CDR1 MNHEY, CDR2 SMNVEV (reference sequence). Unmatched junction bases numbered 6, after V lost 3 bases and J lost 5 bases. The CDR3 is 15 residues long. As DNA, the CDR3 is TGTGCCAGCAGTTTGTACAGGGGGCGAGGAGATACGCAGTATTTT. Its protein is CASSLYRGRGDTQYF.

This clone was detected many times. The chain carries TRBV3-1 (or the pseudogene TRBV3-2) and TRBJ1-1, with D unclear. The CDR3 consists of 13 residues. Trimming cost V 1 base and J 10 bases, with 13 bases left between them. CDR1 is LGHDT, CDR2 YNNKEL, per germline (reference sequence). The chain's CDR3 is CASSQGQARGAFF. DNA for the CDR3: TGTGCCAGCAGCCAAGGGCAGGCCCGGGGAGCTTTCTTT.

The chain recombines TRBV27 with TRBJ2-6; D may match TRBD1 or TRBD2 (5 bases each). Germline CDR1 MNHEY, CDR2 SMNVEV (reference sequence). This CDR3 is built from 15 residues. Trimming pared 6 bases from V and 2 bases from J, leaving 11 bases between. The chain's CDR3 is CASSFRGAGANVLTF. DNA of the CDR3: TGTGCCAGCAGCTTCCGGGGCGCTGGGGCCAACGTCCTGACTTTC.

The chain couples TRBV18 to TRBJ2-7; 10 bases fit TRBD1. Germline values: CDR1 KGHSH, CDR2 LQKENI. This CDR3 has 15 amino acids. V lost 6 bases to trimming and J lost 0 bases; unmatched junction nucleotides: 5. DNA of the CDR3: TGTGCCAGCTCTTGGGACAGGGGAATCTCCTACGAGCAGTACTTC. It encodes CASSWDRGISYEQYF. The variable domain in full, with the rest retrieved from reference TRBV18 and TRBJ2-7, is NAGVMQNPRHLVRRRGQEARLRCSPMKGHSHVYWYRQLPEEGLKFMVYLQKENIIDESGMPKERFSAEFPKEGPSILRIQQVVRGDSAAYFCASSWDRGISYEQYFGPGTRLTVT.

The chain recombines TRBV28 with TRBJ1-2, with 9 bases lining up with TRBD1. Trimming took 4 bases from V and 7 from J; bases not matched to a gene: 7. Germline CDR1 MDHEN, CDR2 SYDVKM. The length of the CDR3 is 14 residues. CDR3 nucleotide sequence: TGTGCCAGCAGTTGGACAGGGGCTAAGGGTGGCTACACCTTC. The encoded protein is CASSWTGAKGGYTF.

The genes are TRBV2 and TRBJ2-7; TRBD2 matches at 7 bases. This CDR3 is built from 14 residues. The germline CDR1 and CDR2 sequences are SNHLY and FYNNEI. Losses at the gene ends were 3 bases for V and 4 bases for J; bases not matched to a gene: 6. In DNA, the CDR3 is TGTGCCAGCAGTGACCTCGGCGGGAGTTACGAGCAGTACTTC. Translation: CASSDLGGSYEQYF.

The genes are TRBV2 and TRBJ1-1; D perhaps matches TRBD1 (5 bases). The CDR3 has 12 residues. Germline V gene data show CDR1 as SNHLY and CDR2 as FYNNEI. The germline V and J ends were trimmed by 8 bases and 7 bases, with 14 bases remaining between them. The CDR3 nucleotides read TGTGCCAGCCAACTCGGGGGGGGTGAAGCTTTCTTT. This gives the protein CASQLGGGEAFF.

This clone has only one observation. This sequence joins TRBV28 and TRBJ1-4; no reliable D call. Trimming removed 3 bases from V and 8 bases from J, with 10 bases in between. This CDR3 has 13 residues. The germline CDR1 and CDR2 sequences are MDHEN and SYDVKM. In DNA form, the CDR3 reads TGTGCCAGCAGTTTCGGGGTACGAGAAAAACTGTTTTTT. Translated: CASSFGVREKLFF.

The genes are TRBV7-8 and TRBJ1-5; D is ambiguous. V lost 0 bases and J lost 3, with 9 bases in between. Germline CDR1 SGHVS, CDR2 FQNEAQ. The CDR3 is 15 residues long. The CDR3 DNA reads as TGTGCCAGCAGCTTAGCTATTCAGGCCAATCAGCCCCAGCATTTT. This gives the protein CASSLAIQANQPQHF.

V is TRBV10-3 and J is TRBJ2-7, with 11 nucleotides matching TRBD2. After removal of 6 bases from V and 5 bases from J, the junction contained 6 bases not matched to a gene. The CDR3 loop spans 14 amino acids. CDR1 ENHRY and CDR2 SYGVKD come from the germline V gene. CDR3 residues: CAIRLSGRANEQYF. The DNA of the CDR3 is TGTGCCATCAGACTTAGCGGGAGGGCCAACGAGCAGTACTTC.

V is TRBV16 and J is TRBJ1-5; a possible D gene is TRBD1 (5 bases). V lost 7 bases, J lost 2 bases, and 15 bases lay in between. The CDR3 has 15 amino acids. Germline V gene sequence: CDR1 KGHSY, CDR2 FQNENV. The CDR3 nucleotides read TGTGCCAGCACCCTATTATGGGACGGCAATCAGCCCCAGCATTTT. Its translation: CASTLLWDGNQPQHF.

CDR3 nucleotides: TGCGCCAGCAGCCAAGATTTCGGGGACTTCCATCGCAATCAGCCCCAGCATTTT. It codes for CASSQDFGDFHRNQPQHF. The chain uses TRBV4-3 and TRBJ1-5, with a possible D match to TRBD1 (5 bases). Germline V gene data show CDR1 as LGHNA and CDR2 as YSLEER. This CDR3 is 18 amino acids long. The ends were cut back, 0 bases at V and 2 bases at J, with 17 bases in the middle.

V is TRBV6-5 and J is TRBJ2-5; D possibly corresponds to TRBD1 (6 bases). Germline CDR1 reads MNHEY; CDR2 reads SVGAGI. Trimming left V 5 bases short and J 1 base short, with 14 bases between. The CDR3 has 15 amino acids. The CDR3 region has the DNA TGTGCCAGCAGTCCCCGGGACACAAGCCAAGAGACCCAGTACTTC. Amino acid sequence: CASSPRDTSQETQYF.

This sequence joins TRBV19 and TRBJ1-1, with no clear D. The V and J ends lost 1 base and 1 base respectively, with 4 bases between them. This CDR3 contains 13 residues. Germline V gene sequence: CDR1 LNHDA, CDR2 SQIVND (reference sequence). CDR3 amino acids: CASSIAENTEAFF. CDR3 nucleotides: TGTGCCAGTAGTATAGCAGAGAACACTGAAGCTTTCTTT.

The chain employs TRBV11-3 and TRBJ2-1, with D perhaps matching TRBD2 (5 bases). CDR1 is SGHNT, CDR2 YENEEA, per germline. The length of the CDR3 is 13 residues. V was pared by 3 bases and J by 6 bases, with 9 bases between. The CDR3 loop reads CASSFGGLNEQFF. The DNA of the CDR3 is TGTGCCAGCAGCTTCGGAGGACTCAATGAGCAGTTCTTC.

The J gene is TRBJ2-5, the V gene TRBV4-3, with 9 bases fitting TRBD2. The trim removed 4 bases at V and 5 bases at J, leaving 5 bases unmatched. The CDR3 length is 14 residues. Germline V CDR1 and CDR2: LGHNA, YSLEER. This chain's CDR3 is CASSLRTSDETQYF. CDR3 DNA sequence: TGCGCCAGCAGCCTGAGGACTAGCGATGAGACCCAGTACTTC.

The chain couples TRBV27 to TRBJ2-1; 9 bases agree with TRBD2. This CDR3 has 13 amino acids. V shed 5 bases and J 10 bases; nucleotides not matched to a gene: 6. Germline CDR1 is MNHEY and CDR2 is SMNVEV (reference sequence). CDR3 nucleotides: TGTGCCAGCAGTACGGGACTAGCCGGAGAGCAGTTCTTC. The encoded protein is CASSTGLAGEQFF.